These 28 T cell receptor beta chains were all obtained from the same sample, sequenced in a study of blood T cell repertoires in COVID-19. Some clones are missing from TCRdb's copy, which holds only in-frame ones; the method was immunoSEQ multiplex PCR. The data contain some 250,000 clones, 80% to 85% of them seen just once; the ten biggest clones take up 4.2%. The sample was peripheral blood. The source is a man aged 55 to 69 with acute or convalescent COVID-19.

The chain recombines TRBV6-2 or TRBV6-3 with TRBJ2-2; TRBD2 might be the D (5 bases). The CDR3 runs to 16 residues. Trimming stripped 4 bases from V and 4 bases from J, with 16 bases between. Germline assignment: CDR1 MNHEY and CDR2 SVGEGT. Here the CDR3 DNA reads TGTGCCAGCAGTTGGTCTACGAGGGTTGGCACCGGGGAGCTGTTTTTT. Amino acid sequence: CASSWSTRVGTGELFF.

This clone was counted a few times. The CDR3 spells CASSSSAVSGNTIYF. The CDR3 DNA follows: TGTGCCAGCAGTTCCTCGGCGGTCTCTGGAAACACCATATATTTT. V is TRBV27 and J is TRBJ1-3; D gene ambiguous. Germline-derived CDR1 and CDR2 are MNHEY and SMNVEV (reference sequence). V lost 4 bases and J lost 0, with 10 bases in between. The CDR3 contains 15 residues.

V is TRBV7-2 and J is TRBJ1-3, with D maybe TRBD1 (6 bases). The CDR3 runs to 16 residues. V shed 5 bases and J shed 0 bases, with 14 bases lying between them. From germline, CDR1 is SGHTA and CDR2 FQGNSA. CDR3 DNA sequence: TGTGCCAGCAGCCTCGGGACAACAACCTCTGGAAACACCATATATTTT. This gives the protein CASSLGTTTSGNTIYF.

Only one count was recorded for this clone. The chain has TRBV9 and TRBJ2-1, with D possibly matching TRBD2 (6 bases). Germline CDR1 reads SGDLS; CDR2 reads YYNGEE. The CDR3 contains 17 residues. Trimming stripped 1 base from V and 4 bases from J, with 18 bases between. Here the CDR3 reads CASSVIMGGMDYNEQFF. The CDR3 region has the DNA TGTGCCAGCAGCGTAATCATGGGCGGGATGGATTACAATGAGCAGTTCTTC.

This clone showed up just a few times. CDR3 loop: CAWRLGGVVGYTF. CDR3 in DNA: TGTGCCTGGAGACTAGGGGGGGTGGTTGGCTACACCTTC. The V call is TRBV30, the J call TRBJ1-2, with a possible D match to TRBD1 (6 bases). V lost 3 bases, J lost 7 bases, and 15 bases lay in between. In germline, CDR1 is GTSNPN, CDR2 SVGIG (reference sequence). The CDR3 has 13 residues.

The V and J genes are TRBV11-2 and TRBJ2-3, with 7 bases matching TRBD2. The length of the CDR3 is 18 residues. Germline CDR1 is SGHAT and CDR2 is FQNNGV. V shed 1 base, J shed 7 bases, and the junction held 17 bases outside the gene matches. In DNA form, the CDR3 reads TGTGCCAGCAGCTTAGTGGGGGGGAGGGCTAGCGGCTCCTATACGCAGTATTTT. Its protein product is CASSLVGGRASGSYTQYF.

The chain is built from TRBV5-4 and TRBJ2-3; D not resolved. Trimming removed 0 bases from V and 0 bases from J, with 11 bases in between. The CDR3 runs to 16 residues. CDR1 is SGHNT and CDR2 is YYREEE in the germline V gene (reference sequence). The DNA of the CDR3 is TGTGCCAGCAGCTTGGGTCTAGTTGGGAGCACAGATACGCAGTATTTT. This codes for CASSLGLVGSTDTQYF.

This clone was detected only a few times. The chain uses TRBV3-1 (or the pseudogene TRBV3-2) and TRBJ1-6; D unclear. V was shortened by 4 bases and J by 10 bases, with 11 bases between the two germline ends. The V gene's germline CDR1 is LGHDT and CDR2 YNNKEL (reference sequence). CDR3 length: 13 amino acids. The CDR3 nucleotides read TGTGCCAGCAGCCTACTCGGGGAATCACCCCTCCACTTT. Encoded protein: CASSLLGESPLHF.

J is TRBJ2-5 and V is TRBV5-1; 7 nucleotides line up with TRBD1. Losses at the gene ends were 4 bases for V and 2 bases for J; bases not matched to a gene: 14. The CDR3 totals 17 residues. Germline V gives CDR1 SGHRS, CDR2 YFSETQ. This CDR3 reads CASSPSRLQGRQETQYF. In nucleotides, the CDR3 is TGCGCCAGCAGCCCCAGCCGCCTACAGGGGCGTCAAGAGACCCAGTACTTC.

The J gene is TRBJ1-2, the V gene TRBV6-6; D remains ambiguous. Between the trimmed V and J ends, which lost 2 bases and 5 bases, there was a span of 18 bases. The CDR3 length is 16 residues. The germline CDR1 and CDR2 sequences are MNHNY and SVGAGI (reference sequence). The DNA of the CDR3 is TGTGCCAGCAGTTACCTACCTGCAGGAGGTCTATATGGCTACACCTTC. This encodes CASSYLPAGGLYGYTF.

The chain has TRBV5-1 and TRBJ1-2; TRBD1 aligns across 8 bases. Germline values: CDR1 SGHRS, CDR2 YFSETQ. The J segment lost 0 bases and the V segment lost 4 bases, leaving 14 bases of the junction unmatched. CDR3 size: 18 residues. The CDR3: CASSTGGTGPQSNYGYTF. The CDR3, as DNA: TGCGCCAGCAGCACCGGAGGGACAGGACCTCAATCTAACTATGGCTACACCTTC. Together with reference TRBV5-1 and TRBJ1-2, the CDR3 gives the full variable domain: KAGVTQTPRYLIKTRGQQVTLSCSPISGHRSVSWYQQTPGQGLQFLFEYFSETQRNKGNFPGRFSGRQFSNSRSEMNVSTLELGDSALYLCASSTGGTGPQSNYGYTFGSGTRLTVV.

This chain uses TRBV28 with TRBJ1-1; 8 bases align to TRBD1. From germline, CDR1 is MDHEN and CDR2 SYDVKM. This CDR3 is built from 15 residues. The V segment lost 3 bases and the J segment 4 bases; nucleotides outside the gene matches: 7. CDR3 amino acids: CASSLAAGGVTEAFF. The CDR3 region has the DNA TGTGCCAGCAGTTTGGCGGCAGGGGGCGTCACTGAAGCTTTCTTT. Filled out from reference TRBV28 and TRBJ1-1, the complete variable domain reads DVKVTQSSRYLVKRTGEKVFLECVQDMDHENMFWYRQDPGLGLRLIYFSYDVKMKEKGDIPEGYSVSREKKERFSLILESASTNQTSMYLCASSLAAGGVTEAFFGQGTRLTVV.

In its sample, this clone was seen a few times. The rearrangement joins TRBV2 to TRBJ1-2; a weak D match, TRBD1 (5 bases). Germline values: CDR1 SNHLY, CDR2 FYNNEI. This CDR3 has 13 amino acids. V was cut by 2 bases and J by 4 bases, with 8 bases left in between. The CDR3, as DNA: TGTGCCAGCAGTGAACAGGGCGGCTATGGCTACACCTTC. Translating it yields CASSEQGGYGYTF. Combining the CDR3 with reference TRBV2 and TRBJ1-2 gives the whole variable domain EPEVTQTPSHQVTQMGQEVILRCVPISNHLYFYWYRQILGQKVEFLVSFYNNEISEKSEIFDDQFSVERPDGSNFTLKIRSTKLEDSAMYFCASSEQGGYGYTFGSGTRLTVV.

This rearrangement joins TRBV7-2 to TRBJ1-6; D perhaps matches TRBD1 (6 bases). The CDR3 is 16 residues long. The ends were cut back, 2 bases at V and 6 bases at J, with 14 bases in the middle. Per germline, CDR1 SGHTA and CDR2 FQGNSA. Here the CDR3 DNA reads TGTGCCAGCAGCTTAAGGACAGTTGTCGGTAATTCACCCCTCCACTTT. Amino acids: CASSLRTVVGNSPLHF.

The chain employs TRBV18 and TRBJ2-1; 9 bases match TRBD2. With V trimmed by 5 bases and J by 7 bases, 9 bases remained unmatched. In germline, CDR1 is KGHSH, CDR2 LQKENI. The CDR3 is 15 residues long. As DNA, the CDR3 is TGTGCCAGCTCAATAGACTCCGCGGGAGGGAATGAGCAGTTCTTC. It encodes CASSIDSAGGNEQFF.

The CDR3 DNA reads TGTGCCAGCAGCTTGGGGGACCTCATCCGGGGGGAGCAGTACTTC. Protein product: CASSLGDLIRGEQYF. The rearrangement uses TRBV5-4 and TRBJ2-7, with a weak D call TRBD2 (6 bases). The CDR3 sequence is 15 residues long. Trimming stripped 0 bases from V and 7 bases from J, with 17 bases between. CDR1 and CDR2 from the germline V gene are SGHNT and YYREEE (reference sequence).

The chain carries TRBV6-1 and TRBJ1-3; D ambiguous. The V gene lost 1 base and the J gene lost 0 bases, with 19 bases spanning the gap. CDR3 length: 19 amino acids. Germline values: CDR1 MNHNS, CDR2 SASEGT. The CDR3 sequence: CASSEGRLLEFRSGNTIYF. CDR3 in DNA: TGTGCCAGCAGTGAAGGCCGCCTCCTAGAGTTCCGCTCTGGAAACACCATATATTTT.

This clone turned up a few times. The chain links TRBV19 to TRBJ1-2, with D perhaps TRBD1 (5 bases). CDR1 LNHDA and CDR2 SQIVND come from the germline V gene (reference sequence). The length of the CDR3 is 16 residues. The V and J ends lost 0 bases and 4 bases respectively, with 15 bases between them. CDR3 sequence (DNA): TGTGCCAGTAGTATAGATGACGGCGGGACCCCCTATGGCTACACCTTC. Its protein is CASSIDDGGTPYGYTF.

This clone was picked up a small number of times. The chain links TRBV6-2 or TRBV6-3 to TRBJ1-2, with D unresolved. CDR1 and CDR2 from the germline V gene are MNHEY and SVGEGT. V was clipped by 2 bases and J by 5 bases, with 15 bases between them. The CDR3 consists of 15 residues. In DNA form, the CDR3 reads TGTGCCAGCAGTTACCCTTATGCAGAGCGATATGGCTACACCTTC. Translating gives CASSYPYAERYGYTF.

The chain joins TRBV27 to TRBJ1-3; tentative D call: TRBD1 (6 bases). The germline V and J ends were trimmed by 5 bases and 1 base, with 9 bases remaining between them. Germline loops: CDR1 MNHEY, CDR2 SMNVEV (reference sequence). The CDR3 has 14 amino acids. The CDR3 nucleotides are TGTGCCAGCAGTCAAGACAGGTCTGGAAACACCATATATTTT. Protein product: CASSQDRSGNTIYF.

The chain recombines TRBV18 with TRBJ1-1; D not certain. V gave up 6 bases and J gave up 0 bases, with 11 bases separating them. Germline CDR1 and CDR2: KGHSH and LQKENI. The CDR3 has 14 residues. The CDR3 DNA sequence: TGTGCCAGCTCGCAAATTTCGGTGAACACTGAAGCTTTCTTT. It translates to CASSQISVNTEAFF.

The chain couples TRBV4-1 to TRBJ2-7, with D unclear. This CDR3 has 17 residues. V gave up 0 bases and J gave up 1 base, with 16 bases separating them. Per the germline V gene, CDR1 is MGHRA and CDR2 is YSYEKL. The CDR3 DNA follows: TGCGCCAGCAGCCAAGATATTTTTGCGGCGGAGTCCTACGAGCAGTACTTC. Its translation is CASSQDIFAAESYEQYF.

The CDR3 nucleotides read TGTGCCAGCAGTTTTGGGCCACAATTTTACGAGCAGTACTTC. Translating gives CASSFGPQFYEQYF. The rearrangement joins TRBV27 to TRBJ2-7; D unclear. The V end was cut by 3 bases, the J end by 4 bases, with 13 bases between. Looked up from germline, CDR1 is MNHEY and CDR2 is SMNVEV (reference sequence). This CDR3 is 14 amino acids long.

This clone has more than one count but fewer than ten. CDR3 in DNA: TGTGCCAGCAGCTTGGATGGGGCAGGGAAGAACACTGAAGCTTTCTTT. Its protein product is CASSLDGAGKNTEAFF. J is TRBJ1-1 and V is TRBV5-4; a possible D gene is TRBD1 (5 bases). The germline V gene encodes CDR1 SGHNT and CDR2 YYREEE (reference sequence). Trimming removed 0 bases from V and 1 base from J, with 13 bases in between. This CDR3 is 16 amino acids long.

This clone came up a few times. Other DNA sequences from this sample encode an identical CDR3 as well. The chain has TRBV11-3 and TRBJ1-1; D possibly corresponds to TRBD1 (5 bases). Germline V gene sequence: CDR1 SGHNT, CDR2 YENEEA. This CDR3 is 13 amino acids long. V was shortened by 2 bases and J by 1 base, with 5 bases between the two germline ends. The CDR3 nucleotides are TGTGCCAGCAGCTTAACAGGGAACACTGAAGCTTTCTTT. This sequence encodes CASSLTGNTEAFF.

This clone was detected only once. This rearrangement joins TRBV18 to TRBJ2-1; a weak D match, TRBD1 (6 bases). Germline CDR1 and CDR2: KGHSH and LQKENI. Trimming took off 6 bases at V and 2 bases at J, with 14 bases between the two ends. The CDR3 runs to 15 residues. CDR3 in amino acids: CASSLRQVTYNEQFF. The CDR3 nucleotides are TGTGCCAGCTCGCTGCGACAGGTTACCTACAATGAGCAGTTCTTC.

The chain links TRBV2 to TRBJ2-5; TRBD1 might be the D (6 bases). Trimming removed 7 bases at V and 0 bases at J, with 6 bases between. Germline CDR1 is SNHLY and CDR2 is FYNNEI. The CDR3 has 12 residues. CDR3 DNA sequence: TGTGCCAGCAAGGGGGACCAAGAGACCCAGTACTTC. It is translated as CASKGDQETQYF.

This chain uses TRBV2 with TRBJ1-2; TRBD1 agrees at 12 bases. Germline V gene data show CDR1 as SNHLY and CDR2 as FYNNEI. Trimming took 8 bases from V and 7 from J; bases not matched to a gene: 8. The CDR3 has 14 amino acids. The CDR3 coding sequence is TGTGCCAGCGCCGGGACAGGGGGCAAGAGTGGCTACACCTTC. Translation gives CASAGTGGKSGYTF.